Each of the 18 T cell receptor beta chains below was sequenced from the same sample in a study of cytomegalovirus exposure and HLA in healthy donors. A multiplex PCR was run with 60 Vbeta primers and 13 Jbeta primers. Profiling relied on immunoSEQ multiplex PCR, and the TCRdb table lists in-frame clones only, not all of them. This sample yields 90,000 to 95,000 clones, of which around 81% are seen a single time; about 0.53% belongs to the top ten. The specimen was PBMCs. The receptors come from a man aged 30 to 45 in good health and CMV-seronegative.

The chain is built from TRBV5-1 and TRBJ1-2, with TRBD1 matching 10 bases. The germline V gene has CDR1 SGHRS and CDR2 YFSETQ. Trimming removed 5 bases from V and 4 bases from J; junction bases left unmatched: 11. The CDR3 spans 16 residues. The CDR3 protein is CASSGAGTGDIYGYTF. Here the CDR3 DNA reads TGCGCCAGCAGTGGAGCCGGGACAGGGGATATCTATGGCTACACCTTC.

The chain is built from TRBV5-4 and TRBJ1-1, with 7 positions matching TRBD1. CDR3 length: 17 amino acids. CDR1 is SGHNT, CDR2 YYREEE, per germline (reference sequence). V gave up 2 bases and J gave up 4 bases; unmatched junction bases: 14. CDR3 DNA: TGTGCCAGCAGCTTAGGTCCAGGGGGATTCCGGACCACTGAAGCTTTCTTT. Translation gives CASSLGPGGFRTTEAFF. Together with reference TRBV5-4 and TRBJ1-1, the CDR3 gives the full variable domain: ETGVTQSPTHLIKTRGQQVTLRCSSQSGHNTVSWYQQALGQGPQFIFQYYREEENGRGNFPPRFSGLQFPNYSSELNVNALELDDSALYLCASSLGPGGFRTTEAFFGQGTRLTVV.

The chain recombines TRBV5-1 with TRBJ2-1; possible D gene TRBD2, 5 bases. Germline lookup yields CDR1 SGHRS and CDR2 YFSETQ. This CDR3 comprises 14 residues. V gave up 0 bases and J gave up 15 bases, with 19 bases separating them. CDR3 protein: CASSLDGLPRPPFF. The CDR3 region has the DNA TGCGCCAGCAGCTTGGACGGACTGCCTAGACCTCCGTTCTTC.

The J gene is TRBJ2-3, the V gene TRBV4-1; 10 bases are a match to TRBD2. This CDR3 spans 20 amino acids. J gave up 4 bases and V 3 bases, and 19 bases lay outside the gene matches. CDR1 MGHRA and CDR2 YSYEKL come from the germline V gene. CDR3 bases: TGCGCCAGCAGCCATCCCCAGGGAGTGGCTAGCGGGAGTCCGGCAGATACGCAGTATTTT. Its translation is CASSHPQGVASGSPADTQYF.

This chain links TRBV7-9 with TRBJ2-2; possibly TRBD1 for D (5 bases). CDR3 length: 17 amino acids. The V gene lost 1 base and the J gene lost 1 base, with 13 bases spanning the gap. The germline gives CDR1 SEHNR, CDR2 FQNEAQ (reference sequence). CDR3 in amino acids: CASSLGQPYGNTGELFF. DNA for the CDR3: TGTGCCAGCAGCTTAGGACAGCCTTATGGGAACACCGGGGAGCTGTTTTTT.

The chain recombines TRBV5-4 with TRBJ1-1; weak D call: TRBD1 (5 bases). The CDR3 runs to 15 residues. The V gene lost 0 bases and the J gene lost 0 bases, with 9 bases spanning the gap. Germline V lookup: CDR1 SGHNT, CDR2 YYREEE (reference sequence). The CDR3 loop reads CASSLESGMNTEAFF. The CDR3 nucleotides read TGTGCCAGCAGCTTGGAGTCAGGGATGAACACTGAAGCTTTCTTT.

V and J are TRBV4-3 and TRBJ1-2; D is unclear. CDR1 is LGHNA, CDR2 YSLEER, per germline. The length of the CDR3 is 15 residues. Trimming removed 0 bases from V and 2 bases from J, with 10 bases in between. CDR3 loop: CASSQDLGLNYGYTF. The CDR3 DNA follows: TGCGCCAGCAGCCAAGATTTGGGCTTAAACTATGGCTACACCTTC.

This CDR3 reads CASSLSRAGGANVLTF. In DNA form, the CDR3 reads TGTGCCAGCAGCTTATCGAGGGCAGGTGGGGCCAACGTCCTGACTTTC. This rearrangement joins TRBV7-9 to TRBJ2-6; the D gene is possibly TRBD2 (5 bases). The CDR3 is 16 residues long. Germline V gives CDR1 SEHNR, CDR2 FQNEAQ (reference sequence). The V gene lost 2 bases and the J gene lost 3 bases, with 11 bases spanning the gap. The full variable domain, rest sourced from reference TRBV7-9 and TRBJ2-6, is DTGVSQNPRHKITKRGQNVTFRCDPISEHNRLYWYRQTLGQGPEFLTYFQNEAQLEKSRLLSDRFSAERPKGSFSTLEIQRTEQGDSAMYLCASSLSRAGGANVLTFGAGSRLTVL.

This chain joins TRBV19 and TRBJ2-5; possibly TRBD1 for D (5 bases). Germline V gene data show CDR1 as LNHDA and CDR2 as SQIVND (reference sequence). Trimming left V 3 bases short and J 2 bases short, with 19 bases between. CDR3 size: 17 residues. The CDR3 region has the DNA TGTGCCAGTAGTATGGTAACCCGCCTTGGGGCACAAGAGACCCAGTACTTC. Its protein is CASSMVTRLGAQETQYF.

V is TRBV7-8 and J is TRBJ2-3; D is unresolved. The germline V gene encodes CDR1 SGHVS and CDR2 FQNEAQ. Trimming took off 1 base at V and 4 bases at J, with 6 bases between the two ends. This CDR3 spans 13 amino acids. This CDR3 is CASSLVVADTQYF. The CDR3 DNA sequence: TGTGCCAGCAGCTTAGTTGTCGCAGATACGCAGTATTTT. Combining the CDR3 with reference TRBV7-8 and TRBJ2-3 gives the whole variable domain GAGVSQSPRYKVAKRGQDVALRCDPISGHVSLFWYQQALGQGPEFLTYFQNEAQLDKSGLPSDRFFAERPEGSVSTLKIQRTQQEDSAVYLCASSLVVADTQYFGPGTRLTVL.

V gene TRBV19 combines with J gene TRBJ1-4; 8 nucleotides align to TRBD1. CDR1 is LNHDA, CDR2 SQIVND, per germline (reference sequence). This CDR3 has 15 residues. V was pared by 4 bases and J by 4 bases, with 5 bases of the junction left unmatched. The CDR3, as DNA: TGTGCCAGTAGTAGGGAGGACAGGGATAATGAAAAACTGTTTTTT. Amino acid sequence: CASSREDRDNEKLFF.

The rearrangement joins TRBV28 to TRBJ1-2; D is undetermined. The CDR3 loop spans 16 amino acids. V dropped 7 bases and J dropped 4 bases, with 22 bases sitting between them. The germline V gene encodes CDR1 MDHEN and CDR2 SYDVKM. CDR3 sequence reads: CASKLGEGNQLYGYTF. The CDR3, as DNA: TGTGCCAGCAAATTGGGAGAGGGAAACCAACTCTATGGCTACACCTTC.

The chain employs TRBV5-4 and TRBJ2-1; 7 positions agree with TRBD2. Trimming took 0 bases from V and 1 from J; bases not matched to a gene: 4. The CDR3 runs to 16 residues. Germline CDR1 SGHNT, CDR2 YYREEE (reference sequence). CDR3 coding DNA: TGTGCCAGCAGCTTGGTGGGCGGGAGATCCTACAATGAGCAGTTCTTC. Its protein product is CASSLVGGRSYNEQFF.

The gene calls are TRBV15 and TRBJ1-6; 9 nucleotides align to TRBD1. J was trimmed by 7 bases and V by 4 bases; bases with no gene match: 5. Germline V gene lookup returns CDR1 LNHNV and CDR2 YYDKDF (reference sequence). There are 15 residues in the CDR3. The CDR3 nucleotides read TGTGCCACCAGCAACTCCGGGACAGGGAATTCACCCCTCCACTTT. Translated, it gives CATSNSGTGNSPLHF.

The chain joins TRBV7-6 to TRBJ1-1; D may be TRBD1 (5 bases). The ends were cut back, 5 bases at V and 11 bases at J, with 15 bases in the middle. The CDR3 contains 12 residues. In germline, CDR1 is SGHVS, CDR2 FNYEAQ. CDR3 in DNA: TGTGCCAGCAGCGGTTGGGGGGAAGGGGCTTTCTTT. Amino acids: CASSGWGEGAFF.

This clone was seen just once. The chain recombines TRBV19 with TRBJ1-3, with TRBD1 as a possible D gene (5 bases). Per the germline V gene, CDR1 is LNHDA and CDR2 is SQIVND (reference sequence). This CDR3 is built from 16 residues. V shed 4 bases and J shed 2 bases, with 15 bases lying between them. CDR3 protein: CASSTQGDRAGNTIYF. The CDR3 nucleotides are TGTGCCAGTAGTACCCAAGGGGATAGGGCTGGAAACACCATATATTTT.

The J gene is TRBJ1-5, the V gene TRBV19, with D tentatively TRBD1 (5 bases). V was pared by 4 bases and J by 0 bases, with 10 bases between. Germline assignment: CDR1 LNHDA and CDR2 SQIVND (reference sequence). The CDR3 has 15 residues. CDR3 loop: CASSTTANSNQPQHF. Written as DNA, the CDR3 is TGTGCCAGTAGTACGACAGCGAATAGCAATCAGCCCCAGCATTTT.

J is TRBJ2-7 and V is TRBV5-6, with D perhaps matching TRBD2 (6 bases). The V gene's germline CDR1 is SGHDT and CDR2 YYEEEE. There are 14 residues in the CDR3. Trimming took off 4 bases at V and 5 bases at J, with 16 bases between the two ends. The CDR3 loop reads CASSLNPSANEQYF. CDR3 DNA: TGTGCCAGCAGCCTAAATCCTAGCGCCAACGAGCAGTACTTC.